This paragraph reports one T cell receptor beta chain. Generated by immunoSEQ multiplex PCR, the TCRdb table keeps only in-frame clones and is missing some. The data hold approximately 71,000 clones, with over 75% observed a single time. The data are from a study of blood T cell repertoires in COVID-19. The overall study: Nucleic acid was either cDNA or gDNA, and it came from T cells, B-cell-depleted T cells, or PBMCs.

After removal of 0 bases from V and 5 bases from J, the junction contained 5 bases not matched to a gene. Germline V gives CDR1 SEHNR, CDR2 FQNEAQ (reference sequence). The CDR3 is made up of 17 amino acids. The chain carries TRBV7-9 and TRBJ2-3, with 13 nucleotides matching TRBD2. The sequenced sample was peripheral blood. The clonotype was recovered from a human donor in a cohort sampled during active COVID-19. CDR3 in amino acids: CASSLAGRLAGGDTQYF. The CDR3 DNA is TGTGCCAGCAGCTTAGCGGGGCGACTAGCGGGAGGAGATACGCAGTATTTT.